Below, 24 T cell receptor beta chains from the same sample are listed, as sequenced in a study of T cell responses to AZD1222 COVID-19 vaccine. Produced via immunoSEQ multiplex PCR; TCRdb's table is partial and in-frame only. The sample records 75,000 to 80,000 clones, roughly 90% being singletons. The sample in question was peripheral blood, obtained 28 days after the second AZD1222 dose. All receptors derive from an adult who received the AZD1222 COVID-19 vaccine.

This chain joins TRBV7-8 and TRBJ2-4; a possible D gene is TRBD1 (5 bases). Trimming removed 3 bases from V and 5 bases from J, with 8 bases in between. The germline V gene has CDR1 SGHVS and CDR2 FQNEAQ. The CDR3 runs to 13 residues. The CDR3 region is CASSLLGQNIQYF. CDR3 DNA: TGTGCCAGCAGCTTGCTGGGGCAAAACATTCAGTACTTC.

This clone was counted a single time. The CDR3 DNA sequence: TGTGCCAGTAGTATAGTGGGGGGTACCACTGAAGCTTTCTTT. It specifies CASSIVGGTTEAFF. V usage is TRBV19 and J usage is TRBJ1-1; a weak D match, TRBD1 (5 bases). This CDR3 has 14 residues. The V gene lost 1 base and the J gene lost 4 bases, with 10 bases spanning the gap. CDR1 is LNHDA, CDR2 SQIVND, per germline (reference sequence).

The V and J genes are TRBV6-2 or TRBV6-3 and TRBJ1-5; the match to TRBD1 covers 7 bases. V lost 5 bases and J lost 1; bases outside the gene matches: 8. The CDR3 has 16 residues. Germline V gene data show CDR1 as MNHEY and CDR2 as SVGEGT. The CDR3 sequence: CASSRISRGSNQPQHF. CDR3 nucleotides: TGTGCCAGCAGTCGGATTAGCAGGGGGAGCAATCAGCCCCAGCATTTT.

This chain links TRBV7-8 with TRBJ1-2; TRBD1 matches at 9 bases. This CDR3 comprises 16 residues. Germline V gene lookup returns CDR1 SGHVS and CDR2 FQNEAQ. With 3 bases clipped from V and 4 bases from J, the junction kept 9 bases outside the gene matches. Here the CDR3 reads CASSFSPGTGPYGYTF. In nucleotides, the CDR3 is TGTGCCAGCAGCTTTTCGCCTGGGACAGGGCCCTATGGCTACACCTTC. Complete variable domain (other parts from reference TRBV7-8 and TRBJ1-2): GAGVSQSPRYKVAKRGQDVALRCDPISGHVSLFWYQQALGQGPEFLTYFQNEAQLDKSGLPSDRFFAERPEGSVSTLKIQRTQQEDSAVYLCASSFSPGTGPYGYTFGSGTRLTVV.

The CDR3 DNA reads as TGTGCCAGCAGCCCGGGAGGGACAGGGGTAGGCGAGCAGTACTTC. It is translated as CASSPGGTGVGEQYF. The chain employs TRBV28 and TRBJ2-7; TRBD1 matches at 10 bases. CDR1 MDHEN and CDR2 SYDVKM come from the germline V gene. Trimming removed 6 bases from V and 6 bases from J; junction bases left unmatched: 11. The CDR3 consists of 15 residues.

The V and J genes are TRBV2 and TRBJ2-7; possibly TRBD2 for D (7 bases). The CDR3 consists of 13 residues. Germline V lookup: CDR1 SNHLY, CDR2 FYNNEI. The V end lost 4 bases, the J end lost 6 bases, and 13 bases lay between the germline ends. CDR3 amino acids: CASSGEGGVEQYF. The CDR3 DNA reads as TGTGCCAGCAGTGGGGAGGGGGGAGTCGAGCAGTACTTC.

The chain links TRBV6-5 to TRBJ2-4; 7 bases match TRBD2. The germline CDR1 and CDR2 sequences are MNHEY and SVGAGI. The CDR3 is 10 amino acids. After removal of 10 bases from V and 9 bases from J, the junction contained 3 bases not matched to a gene. In nucleotides, the CDR3 is TGTGCCATAGGGAGGGGCATTCAGTACTTC. Its translation is CAIGRGIQYF.

V is TRBV7-8 and J is TRBJ1-5; D uncertain. Germline CDR1 SGHVS, CDR2 FQNEAQ. The CDR3 sequence is 14 residues long. V was clipped by 3 bases and J by 13 bases, with 19 bases between them. CDR3 coding DNA: TGTGCCAGCAGCTTTAGTGAGACCTTTCAGGCTCAGCATTTT. Its protein is CASSFSETFQAQHF.

The chain has TRBV7-8 and TRBJ2-1; 7 positions match TRBD1. With V trimmed by 5 bases and J by 9 bases, 10 bases remained unmatched. The germline CDR1 and CDR2 sequences are SGHVS and FQNEAQ. CDR3 size: 14 residues. This chain's CDR3 is CASSRPRDSPEQFF. CDR3 sequence (DNA): TGTGCCAGCAGCCGACCACGGGACAGCCCTGAGCAGTTCTTC. Filled out from reference TRBV7-8 and TRBJ2-1, the complete variable domain reads GAGVSQSPRYKVAKRGQDVALRCDPISGHVSLFWYQQALGQGPEFLTYFQNEAQLDKSGLPSDRFFAERPEGSVSTLKIQRTQQEDSAVYLCASSRPRDSPEQFFGPGTRLTVL.

The chain recombines TRBV7-9 with TRBJ1-1, with D hard to call. CDR1 is SEHNR and CDR2 is FQNEAQ in the germline V gene (reference sequence). V was clipped by 5 bases and J by 2 bases, with 9 bases between them. The CDR3 totals 13 residues. The DNA of the CDR3 is TGTGCCAGCAGCCGCAATGGAAACACTGAAGCTTTCTTT. Protein: CASSRNGNTEAFF.

V and J are TRBV2 and TRBJ1-5, with 7 bases aligning to TRBD1. The CDR3 is made up of 16 amino acids. The germline gives CDR1 SNHLY, CDR2 FYNNEI. J was trimmed by 2 bases and V by 5 bases; bases with no gene match: 9. The CDR3 sequence is CASSTRQGAGNQPQHF. The CDR3 coding sequence is TGTGCCAGCAGTACCAGACAGGGCGCCGGCAATCAGCCCCAGCATTTT.

This rearrangement joins TRBV6-5 to TRBJ1-6; 11 bases agree with TRBD1. Germline V lookup: CDR1 MNHEY, CDR2 SVGAGI. Losses at the gene ends were 5 bases for V and 10 bases for J; bases not matched to a gene: 4. The CDR3 sequence is 14 residues long. This CDR3 is CASSLRDRGSPLHF. In DNA form, the CDR3 reads TGTGCCAGCAGTCTCCGGGACAGGGGGTCACCCCTCCACTTT.

The chain joins TRBV2 to TRBJ1-6, with TRBD1 identical over 7 bases. V was pared by 7 bases and J by 9 bases, with 9 bases of the junction left unmatched. CDR1 is SNHLY, CDR2 FYNNEI, per germline. The CDR3 length is 14 residues. The CDR3 protein is CASTNGPGGSPLHF. The CDR3 bases are TGTGCCAGCACGAACGGACCAGGGGGTTCACCCCTCCACTTT.

This chain joins TRBV10-2 and TRBJ2-7, with D perhaps given as TRBD1 or TRBD2 (7 bases each). Germline CDR1 is WSHSY and CDR2 is SAAADI. Trimming took off 8 bases at V and 2 bases at J, with 16 bases between the two ends. The CDR3 is made up of 14 amino acids. The CDR3 is CASGGRGPTYEQYF. The DNA for the CDR3 is TGCGCCAGCGGGGGGAGGGGGCCGACCTACGAGCAGTACTTC.

The gene calls are TRBV7-9 and TRBJ2-1; D ambiguous. Germline assignment: CDR1 SEHNR and CDR2 FQNEAQ (reference sequence). This CDR3 is built from 14 residues. Trimming removed 3 bases at V and 8 bases at J, with 14 bases between. The CDR3, as DNA: TGTGCCAGCAGCTTCAGTCGGCTAAACGATGAGCAGTTCTTC. It encodes CASSFSRLNDEQFF.

J is TRBJ1-5 and V is TRBV7-9; 8 nucleotides line up with TRBD1. CDR1 SEHNR and CDR2 FQNEAQ come from the germline V gene (reference sequence). Trimming at V came to 4 bases and at J to 2 bases, leaving 7 bases not matched to a gene. The CDR3 covers 16 residues. The CDR3 sequence: CASSSGLDRGNQPQHF. The CDR3 nucleotides are TGTGCCAGCAGCTCCGGACTGGACAGGGGCAATCAGCCCCAGCATTTT.

The V call is TRBV30, the J call TRBJ2-1, with 12 nucleotides matching TRBD2. Germline V gene lookup returns CDR1 GTSNPN and CDR2 SVGIG (reference sequence). The CDR3 is 17 residues long. With V trimmed by 0 bases and J by 7 bases, 10 bases remained unmatched. The CDR3 spells CAWSVLELAGGENEQFF. Written as DNA, the CDR3 is TGTGCCTGGAGTGTTCTCGAACTAGCGGGGGGTGAGAATGAGCAGTTCTTC.

V is TRBV9 and J is TRBJ1-1, with D hard to call. Germline CDR1 reads SGDLS; CDR2 reads YYNGEE. Trimming took 3 bases from V and 0 from J, leaving 6 bases between them. The length of the CDR3 is 13 residues. CDR3 amino acids: CASSAALNTEAFF. In DNA form, the CDR3 reads TGTGCCAGCAGCGCCGCATTGAACACTGAAGCTTTCTTT.

This chain uses TRBV7-9 with TRBJ1-2; 7 nucleotides line up with TRBD1. The CDR3 extends over 14 amino acids. The ends lost 1 base at V and 5 bases at J; junction bases unmatched: 4. Germline V gene sequence: CDR1 SEHNR, CDR2 FQNEAQ (reference sequence). The CDR3 spells CASSLGGQTYGYTF. The CDR3 bases are TGTGCCAGCAGCTTAGGGGGACAGACATATGGCTACACCTTC.

The V call is TRBV19, the J call TRBJ1-5; D unclear. V was cut by 1 base and J by 11 bases, with 9 bases left in between. Per germline, CDR1 LNHDA and CDR2 SQIVND (reference sequence). The CDR3 covers 12 residues. CDR3 loop: CASSIANRAQHF. CDR3 bases: TGTGCCAGTAGTATAGCGAACAGAGCCCAGCATTTT.

The CDR3 region is CASSSGHRSNSPLHF. CDR3 in DNA: TGCGCCAGCAGCTCGGGACACAGGTCCAATTCACCCCTCCACTTT. V usage is TRBV5-1 and J usage is TRBJ1-6, with a possible D match to TRBD1 (6 bases). CDR1 and CDR2 (germline): SGHRS, YFSETQ. CDR3 size: 15 residues. V was clipped by 3 bases and J by 7 bases, with 14 bases between them.

CDR3: CASSLNFRLYYGYTF. The CDR3 coding sequence is TGTGCCAGCAGTTTAAACTTTCGGCTATACTATGGCTACACCTTC. The chain uses TRBV28 and TRBJ1-2; D uncertain. The germline V gene has CDR1 MDHEN and CDR2 SYDVKM. With 2 bases removed from V and 3 bases from J, the gap between germline ends came to 13 bases. The CDR3 runs 15 residues.

J is TRBJ1-6 and V is TRBV5-1, with D possibly matching TRBD1 (5 bases). This CDR3 is 12 amino acids long. V lost 5 bases to trimming and J lost 7 bases, with 7 bases between them. Germline CDR1 reads SGHRS; CDR2 reads YFSETQ. CDR3 in amino acids: CASREGNSPLHF. In DNA, the CDR3 is TGCGCCAGCAGGGAGGGGAATTCACCCCTCCACTTT.

This clone was seen a single time. The chain carries TRBV12-3 or TRBV12-4 and TRBJ1-1; no clear D gene. The CDR3 extends over 11 amino acids. V was pared by 7 bases and J by 5 bases, with 8 bases between. The CDR3 nucleotides read TGTGCCAGCAACCACGGGACTGAAGCTTTCTTT. Protein product: CASNHGTEAFF.